The rows below give T cell receptor beta chains drawn from one sample of a study of T cells in Graves' hyperthyroidism and ophthalmopathy. Using its own MiXCR run on the multiplex PCR reads, TCRdb lists one record per CDR3 protein. The sample holds 250,000 or so distinct CDR3 sequences, 14% to 15% seen once. The sequenced material came from blood. The receptors originated from a woman between 40 and 50 years old with Graves' hyperthyroidism that later progressed to Graves' ophthalmopathy. Each CDR3 is given with its conserved first and last residue. D genes are given only for firm matches. Expanded clones are given a class, and other clones once, few, many or no size at all.

TRBD1 TRBJ1-3 many TRBV6-2/TRBV6-3 TGTGCCAGCAGCCAGAACACAGGGGGTCCTGGAAACACCATATATTTT CASSQNTGGPGNTIYF
NA TRBJ2-3 many TRBV9 TGTGCCACCAACCCCAGGGGCACAGATACGCAGTATTTT CATNPRGTDTQYF
TRBD2 TRBJ2-4 NA TRBV11-2 TGTGCCAGCACCGCCGGGGGGGGGAAAAACATTCAGTACTTC CASTAGGGKNIQYF
NA TRBJ2-7 NA TRBV6-1 TGTGCCAGCAGTGAACTGGGCCTCTCCTACGAGCAGTACTTC CASSELGLSYEQYF
TRBD1 TRBJ1-5 many TRBV27 TGTGCCAGCCCTAGGTGGGACAGGGGGCCTCAGCCCCAGCATTTT CASPRWDRGPQPQHF
NA TRBJ1-1 many TRBV7-8 TGTGCCAGCGGGGTGAACACTGAAGCTTTCTTT CASGVNTEAFF
TRBD1 TRBJ2-2 NA TRBV27 TGTGCCAGCAGTTTATTACAGGGGGCCGGGGAGCTGTTTTTT CASSLLQGAGELFF
TRBD1 TRBJ2-6 NA TRBV7-8 TGTGCCAGCAGCTTAGCTCGGACAGGGGGGTCTGGGGCCAACGTCCTGACTTTC CASSLARTGGSGANVLTF
TRBD1 TRBJ1-2 NA TRBV7-2 TGTGCCAGCAGCTTAGAGTACAGGGGGGCTGGCTACACCTTC CASSLEYRGAGYTF
NA TRBJ1-1 many TRBV6-5 TGTGCCAGCAGTTACTCGAGTCTGTACCGGCCGATTGAAGCTTTCTTT CASSYSSLYRPIEAFF
NA TRBJ2-3 many TRBV5-1 TGCGCCAGCAGCCCCCGGGCAGGGCCTCTCGATACGCAGTATTTT CASSPRAGPLDTQYF
NA TRBJ2-5 NA TRBV5-1 TGCGCCAGCAGCTTGGATAGTCGGGAGACCCAGTACTTC CASSLDSRETQYF
TRBD2 TRBJ2-6 many TRBV11-2 TGTGCCAGCAGCTTTACCGGGACTAGCGGGAGGGCCTATGGGGCCAACGTCCTGACTTTC CASSFTGTSGRAYGANVLTF
TRBD1 TRBJ1-5 NA TRBV9 TGTGCCAGCAGCGTAGACCGGGACAGGGATAGCAATCAGCCCCAGCATTTT CASSVDRDRDSNQPQHF
NA TRBJ2-7 many TRBV28 TGTGCCAGCAGTTTTTACCCCCCTGTGAAGACAGGAAGCTTCGGGCAGTACTTC CASSFYPPVKTGSFGQYF
NA TRBJ2-5 NA TRBV29-1 TGCAGCGTTGGCGAGGGATTTGCAGAGACCCAGTACTTC CSVGEGFAETQYF
NA TRBJ1-4 NA TRBV15 TGTGCCACCAGCAGAGTGCCGAGCGTGAGGTCCACTCATAATGAAAAACTGGTTTTT CATSRVPSVRSTHNEKLVF
NA TRBJ1-3 NA TRBV15 TGTGCCACCAGCAGAGATCACGATATCGGAAACACCATATATTTT CATSRDHDIGNTIYF
NA TRBJ1-1 NA TRBV28 TGTGCCAGCAGTCCCGTGGGTAGGGGGGGCGCTAAGGACACTGAAGCTTTCTTT CASSPVGRGGAKDTEAFF
TRBD1 TRBJ2-7 few TRBV30 TGTGCCTGGGGGGAAACCCATGACCTCAGGGGGACGAACTACGAGCAGTACTTC CAWGETHDLRGTNYEQYF
NA TRBJ2-7 few TRBV5-6 TGTGCCAGCAGCTTTTCCAGCTACGAGCAGTACTTC CASSFSSYEQYF
NA TRBJ2-5 many TRBV28 TGTGCCAGCAGTTTACCCCCCCCCCGCCCGGGGAGACAAGAGACCCAGTACTTC CASSLPPPRPGRQETQYF
TRBD2 TRBJ2-5 many TRBV2 TGTGCCAGCAGTGTATGGGGGGGACAAGAGACCCAGTACTTC CASSVWGGQETQYF
NA TRBJ1-6 NA TRBV6-1 TGTGCCAGCAGACCCGGGACTGCCGTTTTAGGGGGCCACTTT CASRPGTAVLGGHF
NA TRBJ2-1 many TRBV28 TGTGCCAGCAGGACCTGGGTGCGCAACGTGGATGAGCAGTTCTTC CASRTWVRNVDEQFF
NA TRBJ2-5 NA TRBV9 TGTGCCAGCAGCGGGAGCTTGGGAGAGACCCAGTACTTC CASSGSLGETQYF
NA TRBJ2-1 NA TRBV12-5 TGTGCTAGTGGCCGCTCCACGGACTACTCCTACAATGAGCAGTTCTTC CASGRSTDYSYNEQFF
TRBD2 TRBJ2-1 many TRBV18 TGTGCCAGCTCTCAAAGCGGGAGGGCCTCCGGCGAGCAGTTCTTC CASSQSGRASGEQFF
NA TRBJ2-7 many TRBV30 TGTGCCTGGAGTGCGGGATACGAGCAGTACTTC CAWSAGYEQYF
NA TRBJ2-7 many TRBV28 TGTGCCAGCAGTTTATGGCGGTCGAGCTCCTACGAGCAGTACTTC CASSLWRSSSYEQYF
NA TRBJ2-2 NA TRBV7-8 TGTGCCAGCAGCTTGGGAGCGCTCCGGGCCGGCACCGGGGAGCTGTTTTTT CASSLGALRAGTGELFF
NA TRBJ1-2 many TRBV20-1 TGCAGTGCTAGAGATCCCAGGGGCGCTTCGGATGGCTACACCTTC CSARDPRGASDGYTF
NA TRBJ1-2 NA TRBV27 TGTGCCAGCAGTTTTAGGCAGAACTATGGCTACACCTTC CASSFRQNYGYTF
TRBD2 TRBJ2-1 many TRBV20-1 TGCAGTGCAGCAAAAGCGGGAGGGCTGTCATGGGAGCAGTTCTTC CSAAKAGGLSWEQFF
TRBD2 TRBJ2-5 many TRBV3-1 TGTGCCAGCAGCCCCACCCGGACTAGCGGGAGGGCCACTAGGAAGGAGACCCAGTACTTC CASSPTRTSGRATRKETQYF
TRBD1 TRBJ1-1 many TRBV12-3/TRBV12-4 TGTGCCAGCAGTTTGACAGGGTGCTGCACTGAAGCTTTCTTT CASSLTGCCTEAFF
NA TRBJ1-3 many TRBV6-1 TGTGCCAGCAGCCACCCGGGGGCAACGGGAAACACCATATATTTT CASSHPGATGNTIYF
NA TRBJ1-6 many TRBV20-1 TGCAGTGCTAGGGCAGAGAAATATAATTCACCCCTCCACTTT CSARAEKYNSPLHF
NA TRBJ2-1 many TRBV2 TGTGCCAGCAGTCAGCTAGCGACCGGTTACAATGAGCAGTTCTTC CASSQLATGYNEQFF
TRBD1 TRBJ1-1 NA TRBV7-9 TGTGCCAGCAGCCGCTCAGGGGGAGGTAGCACTGAAGCTTTCTTT CASSRSGGGSTEAFF
NA TRBJ1-1 many TRBV11-1 TGTGCCAGCAGCTACCCGGACAGTTCGAACACTGAAGCTTTCTTT CASSYPDSSNTEAFF
TRBD1 TRBJ1-6 many TRBV20-1 TGCAGTGCTAGAGTACAGGGGACGAGCTCCTATAATTCACCCCTCCACTTT CSARVQGTSSYNSPLHF
NA TRBJ2-7 many TRBV12-3/TRBV12-4 TGTGCCAGCAGTTTAGGCCCCGCCTACGAGCAGTACTTC CASSLGPAYEQYF
NA TRBJ2-7 many TRBV20-1 TGCAGTGCTAGAGGTCCGGCCACAGGGCCCTACGAGCAGTACTTC CSARGPATGPYEQYF
TRBD1 TRBJ2-1 NA TRBV11-2 TGTGCCAGCAGCTTAGGCCCCGGGACAGGGGGCAATGAGCAGTTCTTC CASSLGPGTGGNEQFF
NA TRBJ2-5 many TRBV3-1 TGTGCCAGCAGCCAAGTTTCAAGGTTGATGAGTCGGGAGACCCAGTACTTC CASSQVSRLMSRETQYF
TRBD2 TRBJ2-7 NA TRBV9 TGTGCCAGCAGCGTAGCTCAGCTAGCGGGAGTATACGAGCAGTACTTC CASSVAQLAGVYEQYF
TRBD2 TRBJ2-2 NA TRBV10-3 TGTGCCATCAGTGGTCTCGGGGGAGGGGACACCGGGGAGCTGTTTTTT CAISGLGGGDTGELFF
NA TRBJ2-5 few TRBV20-1 TGCAGTGCTAGTGGGTTTAGGAGGGTGTCGGAGACCCAGTACTTC CSASGFRRVSETQYF